The clone carrying this TCR beta chain has more than one count but fewer than ten. Its antigen is currently unknown. Libraries were prepared by immunoSEQ multiplex PCR; TCRdb keeps only in-frame clonotypes and omits some of them. The sample has 150,000 or so clones, about nine tenths seen once. CDR3 length: 11 residues. Trimming shortened V by 4 bases and J by 16 bases, and 13 bases separated the two germline ends. Germline V gene lookup returns CDR1 MDHEN and CDR2 SYDVKM. The sample is drawn from a study of cytomegalovirus exposure and HLA in healthy donors. The wider study: The same platform used for the approximately 700 first-cohort repertoires was also used for the 120 or so validation repertoires, as a later analysis reported.

Regarding the study as a whole: Generally TCR sequences proved uncommon, though certain public TCRs appeared in numerous donors. A classifier reportedly called cytomegalovirus status with high sensitivity and specificity. It was approximately 150 TCR beta chains that were listed as cytomegalovirus-associated.

The sequence came from a man aged 18 to 30 in good health and CMV-seropositive. This rearrangement joins TRBV28 to TRBJ1-4; D not resolved. What was sequenced was PBMCs. Here the CDR3 DNA reads TGTGCCAGCAGTTCCCAACTATACGCGTTTTTT. The encoded protein is CASSSQLYAFF.